The 13 T cell receptor beta chains below all came from one sample that was sequenced in a study of cytomegalovirus exposure and HLA in healthy donors. PCR involved 60 Vbeta and 13 Jbeta primers. Repertoires were generated with immunoSEQ multiplex PCR, while TCRdb's copy carries only in-frame clones and drops some. The sample lists a few hundred thousand clones; 84% were seen once. Input material: PBMCs. The source of these receptors is a woman aged 40 to 50 in good health and CMV-seropositive.

This clone was seen more than once but under ten times. The genes are TRBV18 and TRBJ2-5; the D is unclear. This CDR3 contains 13 residues. CDR1 and CDR2 from the germline V gene are KGHSH and LQKENI. With 4 bases removed from V and 7 bases from J, the gap between germline ends came to 13 bases. CDR3 amino acids: CASSLDTSGTQYF. The CDR3 coding sequence is TGTGCCAGCTCACTAGATACGTCCGGGACCCAGTACTTC.

The chain joins TRBV28 to TRBJ2-7; TRBD2 matches 7 bases. V was clipped by 2 bases and J by 4 bases; unmatched bases: 2. The germline V gene has CDR1 MDHEN and CDR2 SYDVKM. The CDR3 has 13 residues. Written as DNA, the CDR3 is TGTGCCAGCAGTTTACCCGGGGGGTACGAGCAGTACTTC. Its protein is CASSLPGGYEQYF.

This clone was counted between two and nine times. V usage is TRBV29-1 and J usage is TRBJ1-3; D call uncertain. The CDR3 is 13 residues long. The V end was cut by 8 bases, the J end by 0 bases, with 11 bases between. Germline V gene sequence: CDR1 SQVTM, CDR2 ANQGSEA. The CDR3 sequence: CSIGRDSGNTIYF. DNA for the CDR3: TGCAGCATTGGCCGCGACTCTGGAAACACCATATATTTT.

The chain carries TRBV7-3 and TRBJ2-3; 7 nucleotides agree with TRBD2. CDR1 and CDR2 (germline): SGHTA, FQGTGA. The V segment lost 4 bases and the J segment 1 base; nucleotides outside the gene matches: 8. This CDR3 spans 16 amino acids. The CDR3 loop reads CASSSTTRGGTDTQYF. DNA of the CDR3: TGTGCCAGCAGCTCCACAACTCGGGGGGGCACAGATACGCAGTATTTT.

On this clone itself: Other DNA sequences within the sample encode an identical CDR3. V is TRBV29-1 and J is TRBJ1-2; TRBD1 agrees at 9 bases. V gave up 4 bases and J gave up 8 bases; unmatched junction bases: 2. Germline CDR1 is SQVTM and CDR2 is ANQGSEA. This CDR3 contains 11 residues. In nucleotides, the CDR3 is TGCAGCGTTGGACAGGGGGGGGGCTACACCTTC. The encoded protein is CSVGQGGGYTF.

This clone was counted a single time. J is TRBJ2-1 and V is TRBV19, with D perhaps matching TRBD1 (6 bases). CDR3 length: 14 amino acids. Germline loops: CDR1 LNHDA, CDR2 SQIVND (reference sequence). Trimming cost V 1 base and J 7 bases, with 11 bases left between them. The CDR3 bases are TGTGCCAGTAGTATAGGCAGGGGCGGGAATGAGCAGTTCTTC. Its translation is CASSIGRGGNEQFF.

The rearrangement joins TRBV6-5 to TRBJ1-4; 7 nucleotides match TRBD1. J was trimmed by 8 bases and V by 6 bases; bases with no gene match: 9. Germline V gives CDR1 MNHEY, CDR2 SVGAGI. This CDR3 has 14 residues. CDR3 residues: CASRSGTVYEKLFF. The CDR3 region has the DNA TGTGCCAGCAGGTCCGGGACAGTGTACGAAAAACTGTTTTTT.

CDR3 sequence reads: CASKRGATLNNEKLFF. CDR3 nucleotides: TGTGCCAGCAAGCGGGGGGCCACCCTGAATAATGAAAAACTGTTTTTT. The chain joins TRBV5-8 to TRBJ1-4, with a possible D match to TRBD1 (6 bases). The germline CDR1 and CDR2 sequences are SGHTS and YDEGEE. This CDR3 has 16 amino acids. The germline V and J ends were trimmed by 6 bases and 4 bases, with 19 bases remaining between them.

The chain uses TRBV4-2 and TRBJ2-2, with D perhaps matching TRBD2 (5 bases). Germline V gives CDR1 LGHNA, CDR2 YNFKEQ. CDR3 size: 16 residues. Trimming left V 0 bases short and J 2 bases short, with 10 bases between. CDR3 nucleotides: TGTGCCAGCAGCCAAGATACCGGGGTAAACACCGGGGAGCTGTTTTTT. Amino acid sequence: CASSQDTGVNTGELFF.

V usage is TRBV11-2 and J usage is TRBJ2-2; 8 positions agree with TRBD2. CDR1 SGHAT and CDR2 FQNNGV come from the germline V gene. V lost 6 bases to trimming and J lost 1 base; unmatched junction nucleotides: 1. The CDR3 totals 14 residues. CDR3 DNA: TGTGCCAGCAGACTAGCGGTGAACACCGGGGAGCTGTTTTTT. Amino acid sequence: CASRLAVNTGELFF.

The chain has TRBV7-9 and TRBJ2-7, with 7 bases aligning to TRBD1. This CDR3 comprises 14 residues. Germline lookup yields CDR1 SEHNR and CDR2 FQNEAQ (reference sequence). J was trimmed by 3 bases and V by 5 bases; bases with no gene match: 7. CDR3 sequence reads: CASSTGQRSYEQYF. The CDR3 DNA reads as TGTGCCAGCAGCACGGGACAGCGTAGCTACGAGCAGTACTTC.

V is TRBV19 and J is TRBJ1-5; tentative D call: TRBD1 (6 bases). CDR3 length: 16 amino acids. The germline gives CDR1 LNHDA, CDR2 SQIVND (reference sequence). V was clipped by 9 bases and J by 0 bases, with 18 bases between them. CDR3 protein: CASDKGQGRSNQPQHF. The DNA of the CDR3 is TGTGCCAGCGACAAGGGGCAGGGGCGTAGCAATCAGCCCCAGCATTTT.

This sequence joins TRBV30 and TRBJ1-2; maybe TRBD1 (5 bases). V lost 0 bases to trimming and J lost 4 bases, with 12 bases between them. Germline V lookup: CDR1 GTSNPN, CDR2 SVGIG (reference sequence). This CDR3 has 14 amino acids. The CDR3 region has the DNA TGTGCCTGGAGTGTACGGGGGTCCGGCTATGGCTACACCTTC. It yields the protein CAWSVRGSGYGYTF.